These T cell receptor beta chains were read from a single sample in a study of blood T cell repertoires in COVID-19. Clones were sequenced by immunoSEQ multiplex PCR, and TCRdb holds only the in-frame ones, with some missing. The sample yields approximately 15,000 clones, around 91% seen once. The sequencing sample was made of peripheral blood. The receptor source for this set is a man aged 60 to 69 with active COVID-19. CDR3s include the opening cysteine and the closing phenylalanine or tryptophan. The D gene is left open where the match is weak. Size values are once, few and many counts, or a class for expanded clones, and some rows have none.

>NA|TRBV6-5|TRBJ1-6|NA
TGTGCCAGCAGTTACTCGATCAGGGTCTATAATTCACCCCTCCACTTT
CASSYSIRVYNSPLHF
>NA|TRBV6-5|TRBJ1-4|NA
TGTGCCAGCAGTCGGGACATAGAAGAAAAACTGTTTTTT
CASSRDIEEKLFF
>TRBD1|TRBV6-6|TRBJ1-5|NA
TGTGCCAGCAGTTACTTCCCCAGGGGGAAGGGTCAGCCCCAGCATTTT
CASSYFPRGKGQPQHF
>NA|TRBV27|TRBJ2-1|once
TGTGCCAGCAGGATGATATATTCCGCGGGGGCCGCCTACAATGAGCAGTTCTTC
CASRMIYSAGAAYNEQFF
>TRBD1|TRBV6-5|TRBJ2-5|NA
TGTGCCAGCAGTTACAGTGGGACAGGGGAAGAGACCCAGTACTTC
CASSYSGTGEETQYF
>TRBD1|TRBV7-7|TRBJ2-5|once
TGTGCCAGCAGCCGAACACAGGGGACCTTCCAAGAGACCCAGTACTTC
CASSRTQGTFQETQYF
>NA|TRBV5-4|TRBJ1-6|once
TGTGCCAGCAGTCCAGACAGGACTTATAATTCACCCCTCCACTTT
CASSPDRTYNSPLHF
>NA|TRBV3-1/TRBV3-2|TRBJ1-4|NA
TGTGCCAGCAGTGGACATGTGGAAAAACTGTTTTTT
CASSGHVEKLFF
>TRBD2|TRBV5-4|TRBJ2-5|NA
TGTGCCAGCAGCGCCATACTAGCGGGGGCAGAGACCCAGTACTTC
CASSAILAGAETQYF
>NA|TRBV5-6|TRBJ2-3|NA
TGTGCCAGCAGCTTAGCACCGACTAGCACAGATACGCAGTATTTT
CASSLAPTSTDTQYF
>TRBD2|TRBV3-1/TRBV3-2|TRBJ2-1|NA
TGTGCCAGCAGCCCACGGACTAGCGGGGGGACTGAGTTCTTC
CASSPRTSGGTEFF
>NA|TRBV7-9|TRBJ1-1|NA
TGTGCCAGCAGCCCCGACAGGAGATACATGAACACTGAAGCTTTCTTT
CASSPDRRYMNTEAFF
>NA|TRBV5-1|TRBJ2-1|NA
TGCGCCAGCAGCTCCATTCCAGCCGGGAGTAATGAGCAGTTCTTC
CASSSIPAGSNEQFF
>NA|TRBV12-5|TRBJ2-4|NA
TGTGCTAGTGGTTTGACAACCTCCAGGGGCCGCATTCAGTACTTC
CASGLTTSRGRIQYF
>NA|TRBV19|TRBJ1-1|once
TGTGCCAGTAGTATGGACCAGGTCGGGGATGCTTTCTTT
CASSMDQVGDAFF
>NA|TRBV7-3|TRBJ2-1|NA
TGTGCCAGCAGCACTTCCCGGGAGAATGAGCAGTTCTTC
CASSTSRENEQFF
>NA|TRBV19|TRBJ1-4|NA
TGTGCCAGTAGAGGGGCCAGATTAAGAAATTTAGAAAAACTGTTTTTT
CASRGARLRNLEKLFF
>NA|TRBV28|TRBJ2-3|NA
TGTGCCAGCTATGACGACACCACAGATACGCAGTATTTT
CASYDDTTDTQYF
>TRBD1|TRBV6-5|TRBJ2-3|NA
TGTGCCAGCAGTAAACAGGGGGACATAACAGATACGCAGTATTTT
CASSKQGDITDTQYF
>NA|TRBV2|TRBJ1-6|NA
TGTGCCAGCGAGTCGCCGCCTAATTCACCCCTCCACTTT
CASESPPNSPLHF
>NA|TRBV19|TRBJ1-1|NA
TGTGCCAGTAGTATGCCCCTAGCCCCAAACACTGAAGCTTTCTTT
CASSMPLAPNTEAFF
>NA|TRBV3-1/TRBV3-2|TRBJ1-1|NA
TGTGCCAGCAGCCAAGAGGGGGCCATGAACACTGAAGCTTTCTTT
CASSQEGAMNTEAFF
>TRBD2|TRBV6-2/TRBV6-3|TRBJ2-3|NA
TGTGCCAGCAGTGCGCGGGGGGCAGATACGCAGTATTTT
CASSARGADTQYF